Sequencing of this T cell receptor (beta chain) was carried out in a study of radiotherapy plus CTLA-4 blockade in lung cancer. Regarding this clone: The target antigen is unknown.

Focal radiation plus CTLA-4 blockade with ipilimumab was administered to patients who had chemo-refractory metastatic non-small-cell lung cancer. TCRdb's copy holds only in-frame clones and misses some; the assay was immunoSEQ multiplex PCR. The sample shows 15,000 to 20,000 clones, around 88% of them seen only once. Trimming removed 6 bases from V and 2 bases from J; junction bases left unmatched: 3. From germline, CDR1 is MNHEY and CDR2 SVGAGI. The CDR3 is made up of 13 amino acids. Study results and limitations: Reportedly, early blood T cell clone dynamics best predicted response, with interferon-beta. The study found tumor-derived TCR clones expanded in blood after radiotherapy plus ipilimumab.

The chain recombines TRBV6-5 with TRBJ1-2; TRBD1 agrees at 7 bases. The sequence derives from a human donor with non-small cell lung cancer whose response to radiotherapy plus ipilimumab could not be evaluated. The material sequenced was peripheral blood, taken from a patient treated with radiotherapy plus ipilimumab. CDR3 in amino acids: CASSPRGNYGYTF. CDR3 coding DNA: TGTGCCAGCAGCCCCAGGGGGAACTATGGCTACACCTTC.